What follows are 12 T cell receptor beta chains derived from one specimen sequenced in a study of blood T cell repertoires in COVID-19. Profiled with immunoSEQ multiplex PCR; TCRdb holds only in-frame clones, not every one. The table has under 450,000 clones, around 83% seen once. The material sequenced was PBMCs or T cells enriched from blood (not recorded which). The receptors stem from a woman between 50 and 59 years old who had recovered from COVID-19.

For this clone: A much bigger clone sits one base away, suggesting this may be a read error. Written as DNA, the CDR3 is TGCGCCACCAGCCAACTCGCCCCGGGGGGCAGTGTTGCCGGGGAGCTGTTTTTT. It specifies CATSQLAPGGSVAGELFF. V is TRBV4-3 and J is TRBJ2-2; D might be TRBD2 (7 bases). The length of the CDR3 is 18 residues. CDR1 is LGHNA, CDR2 YSLEER, per germline.

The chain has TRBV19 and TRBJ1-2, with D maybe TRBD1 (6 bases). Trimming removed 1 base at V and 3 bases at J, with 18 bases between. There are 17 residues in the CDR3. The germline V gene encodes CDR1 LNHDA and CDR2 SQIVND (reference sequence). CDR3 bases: TGTGCCAGTAGTATAGCCCGACCCCCCGCAGGGGACTATGGCTACACCTTC. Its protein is CASSIARPPAGDYGYTF.

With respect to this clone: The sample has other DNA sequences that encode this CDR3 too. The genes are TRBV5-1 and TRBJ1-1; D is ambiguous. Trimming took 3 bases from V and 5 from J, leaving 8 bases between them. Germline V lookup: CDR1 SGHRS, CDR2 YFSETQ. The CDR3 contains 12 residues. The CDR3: CASSSGRTEAFF. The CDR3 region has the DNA TGCGCCAGCAGCTCGGGAAGGACTGAAGCTTTCTTT.

This chain's CDR3 is CASSSRGRGGNEKLFF. DNA of the CDR3: TGTGCCAGCAGCTCTAGAGGGAGGGGCGGCAATGAAAAACTGTTTTTT. The chain has TRBV7-2 and TRBJ1-4; a possible D gene is TRBD1 (5 bases). The germline V gene has CDR1 SGHTA and CDR2 FQGNSA. The V end was cut by 4 bases, the J end by 5 bases, with 17 bases between. CDR3 size: 16 residues.

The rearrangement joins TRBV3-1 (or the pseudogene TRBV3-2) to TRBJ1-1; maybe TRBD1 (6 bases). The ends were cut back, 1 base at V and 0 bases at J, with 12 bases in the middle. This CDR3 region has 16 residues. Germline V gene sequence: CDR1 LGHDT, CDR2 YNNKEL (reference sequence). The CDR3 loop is CASSQARTAMNTEAFF. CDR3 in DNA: TGTGCCAGCAGCCAAGCCCGGACAGCGATGAACACTGAAGCTTTCTTT.

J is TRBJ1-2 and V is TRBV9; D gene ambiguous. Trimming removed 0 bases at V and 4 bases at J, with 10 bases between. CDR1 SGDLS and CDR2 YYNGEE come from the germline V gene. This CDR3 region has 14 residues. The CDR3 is CASSVAAGFYGYTF. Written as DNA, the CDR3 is TGTGCCAGCAGCGTAGCGGCAGGTTTCTATGGCTACACCTTC.

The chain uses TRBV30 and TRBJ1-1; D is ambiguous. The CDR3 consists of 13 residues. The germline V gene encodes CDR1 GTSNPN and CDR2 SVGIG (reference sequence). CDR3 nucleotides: TGTGGTGGGGAGGGAGCCATGAACACTGAAGCTTTCTTT. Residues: CGGEGAMNTEAFF.

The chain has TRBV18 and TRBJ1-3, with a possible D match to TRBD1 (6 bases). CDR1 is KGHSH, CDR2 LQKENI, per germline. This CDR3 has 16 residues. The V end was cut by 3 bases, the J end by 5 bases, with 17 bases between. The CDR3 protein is CASSPPGTLARNTIYF. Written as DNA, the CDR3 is TGTGCCAGCTCACCGCCCGGGACACTCGCAAGAAACACCATATATTTT.

CDR3 nucleotide sequence: TGTGCCAGCAGCTTAGACGCTATCTCTGGAAACACCATATATTTT. It codes for CASSLDAISGNTIYF. V is TRBV11-2 and J is TRBJ1-3; D gene uncertain. With 0 bases removed from V and 0 bases from J, the gap between germline ends came to 6 bases. CDR1 and CDR2 from the germline V gene are SGHAT and FQNNGV. The CDR3 spans 15 residues.

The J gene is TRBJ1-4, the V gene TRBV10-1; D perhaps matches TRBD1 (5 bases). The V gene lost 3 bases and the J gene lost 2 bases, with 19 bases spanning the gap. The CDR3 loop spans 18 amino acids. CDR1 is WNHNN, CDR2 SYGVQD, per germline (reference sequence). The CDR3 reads CASSDRVEGMGTNEKLFF. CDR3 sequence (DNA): TGCGCCAGCAGTGATAGGGTGGAGGGGATGGGGACTAATGAAAAACTGTTTTTT.

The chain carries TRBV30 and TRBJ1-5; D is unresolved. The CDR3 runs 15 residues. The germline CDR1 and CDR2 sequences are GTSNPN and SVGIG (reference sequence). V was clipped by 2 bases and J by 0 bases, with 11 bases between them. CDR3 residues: CAWSTSSLSNQPQHF. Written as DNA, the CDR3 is TGTGCCTGGAGTACATCCTCCCTTAGCAATCAGCCCCAGCATTTT.

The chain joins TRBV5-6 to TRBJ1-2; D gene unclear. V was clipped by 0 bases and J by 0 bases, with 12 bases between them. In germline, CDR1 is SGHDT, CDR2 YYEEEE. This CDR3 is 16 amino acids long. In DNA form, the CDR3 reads TGTGCCAGCAGCTTGGCCATGAGAGGAACTAACTATGGCTACACCTTC. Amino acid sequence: CASSLAMRGTNYGYTF. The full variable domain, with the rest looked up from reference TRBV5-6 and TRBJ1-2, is DAGVTQSPTHLIKTRGQQVTLRCSPKSGHDTVSWYQQALGQGPQFIFQYYEEEERQRGNFPDRFSGHQFPNYSSELNVNALLLGDSALYLCASSLAMRGTNYGYTFGSGTRLTVV.